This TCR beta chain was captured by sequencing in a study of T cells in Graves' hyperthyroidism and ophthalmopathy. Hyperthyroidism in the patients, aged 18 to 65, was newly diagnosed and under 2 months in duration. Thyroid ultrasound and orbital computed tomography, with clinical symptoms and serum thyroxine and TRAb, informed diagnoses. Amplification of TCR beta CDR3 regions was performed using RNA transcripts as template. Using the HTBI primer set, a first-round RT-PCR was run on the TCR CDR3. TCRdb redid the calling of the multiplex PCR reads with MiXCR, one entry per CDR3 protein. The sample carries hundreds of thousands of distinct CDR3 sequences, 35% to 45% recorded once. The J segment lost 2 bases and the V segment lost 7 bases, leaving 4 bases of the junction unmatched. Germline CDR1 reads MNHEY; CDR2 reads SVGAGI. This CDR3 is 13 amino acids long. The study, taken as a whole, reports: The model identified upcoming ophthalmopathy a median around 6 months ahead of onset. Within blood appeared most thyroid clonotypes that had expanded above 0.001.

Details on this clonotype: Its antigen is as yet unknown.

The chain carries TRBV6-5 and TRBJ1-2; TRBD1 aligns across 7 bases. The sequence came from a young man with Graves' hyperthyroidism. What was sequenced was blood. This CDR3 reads CASTQGGNYGYTF. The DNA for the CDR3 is TGTGCCAGCACCCAGGGGGGAAACTATGGCTACACCTTC.